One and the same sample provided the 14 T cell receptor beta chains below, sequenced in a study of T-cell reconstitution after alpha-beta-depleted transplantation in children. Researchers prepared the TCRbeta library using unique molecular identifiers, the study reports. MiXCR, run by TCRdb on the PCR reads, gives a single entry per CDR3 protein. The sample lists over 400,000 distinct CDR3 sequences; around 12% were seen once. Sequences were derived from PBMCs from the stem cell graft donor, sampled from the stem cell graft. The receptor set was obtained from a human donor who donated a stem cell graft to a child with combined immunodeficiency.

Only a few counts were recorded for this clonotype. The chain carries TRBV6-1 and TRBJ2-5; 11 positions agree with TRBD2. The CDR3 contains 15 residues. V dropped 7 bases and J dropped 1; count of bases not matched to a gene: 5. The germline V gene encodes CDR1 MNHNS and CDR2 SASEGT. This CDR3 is CASNLAGGSQETQYF. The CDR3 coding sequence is TGTGCCAGCAATCTAGCGGGGGGATCCCAAGAGACCCAGTACTTC.

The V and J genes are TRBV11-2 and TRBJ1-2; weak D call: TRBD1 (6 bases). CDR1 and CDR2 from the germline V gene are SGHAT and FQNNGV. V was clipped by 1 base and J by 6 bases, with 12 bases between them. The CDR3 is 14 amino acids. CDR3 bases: TGTGCCAGCAGCTTAGGGAGGGGGGCGCATGGCTACACCTTC. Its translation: CASSLGRGAHGYTF.

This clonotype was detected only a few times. CDR3 region: CAISHSTDTQYF. CDR3 bases: TGTGCCATCAGCCATAGCACAGATACGCAGTATTTT. This chain connects TRBV10-3 to TRBJ2-3; unclear D gene. V was pared by 6 bases and J by 0 bases, with 4 bases between. Germline loops: CDR1 ENHRY, CDR2 SYGVKD. This CDR3 comprises 12 residues.

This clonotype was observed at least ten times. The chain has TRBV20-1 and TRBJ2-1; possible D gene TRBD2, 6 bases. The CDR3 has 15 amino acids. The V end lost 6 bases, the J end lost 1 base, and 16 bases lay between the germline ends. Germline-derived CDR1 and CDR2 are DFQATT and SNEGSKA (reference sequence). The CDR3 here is CSATLGTPSYNEQFF. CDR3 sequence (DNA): TGCAGTGCCACGCTGGGGACTCCATCCTACAATGAGCAGTTCTTC.

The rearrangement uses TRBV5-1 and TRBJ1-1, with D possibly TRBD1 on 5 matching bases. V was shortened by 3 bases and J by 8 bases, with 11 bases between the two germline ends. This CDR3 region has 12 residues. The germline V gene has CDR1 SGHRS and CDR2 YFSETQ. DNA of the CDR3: TGCGCCAGCAGCTCCCGGGACGGAGAAGCTTTCTTT. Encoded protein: CASSSRDGEAFF.

CDR3 protein: CASSAHFNPETQYF. In nucleotides, the CDR3 is TGTGCCAGCAGTGCACATTTCAATCCGGAGACCCAGTACTTC. The chain couples TRBV27 to TRBJ2-5; D uncertain. The CDR3 loop spans 14 amino acids. The V gene's germline CDR1 is MNHEY and CDR2 SMNVEV (reference sequence). The V gene lost 5 bases and the J gene lost 5 bases, with 15 bases spanning the gap.

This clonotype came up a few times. CDR3 DNA: TGTGCCAGCACCTGGGCCCGCACAGATACGCAGTATTTT. Translated: CASTWARTDTQYF. This rearrangement joins TRBV12-3 or TRBV12-4 to TRBJ2-3; D remains ambiguous. V lost 7 bases and J 1 base, leaving 9 bases between the germline ends. CDR3 length: 13 residues.

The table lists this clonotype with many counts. The CDR3 spells CSARPSTDTQYF. CDR3 sequence (DNA): TGCAGTGCTAGGCCTTCCACAGATACGCAGTATTTT. V usage is TRBV20-1 and J usage is TRBJ2-3; D gene ambiguous. The germline gives CDR1 DFQATT, CDR2 SNEGSKA (reference sequence). Deletions cut 3 bases from V and 2 bases from J, with 6 bases between. This CDR3 has 12 amino acids.

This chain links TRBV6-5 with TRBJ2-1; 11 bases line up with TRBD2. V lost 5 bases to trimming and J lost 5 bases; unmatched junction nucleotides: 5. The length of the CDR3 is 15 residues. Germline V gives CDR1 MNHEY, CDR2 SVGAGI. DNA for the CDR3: TGTGCCAGCAGTCCTATACTAGCGGGGGACAATGAGCAGTTCTTC. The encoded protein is CASSPILAGDNEQFF.

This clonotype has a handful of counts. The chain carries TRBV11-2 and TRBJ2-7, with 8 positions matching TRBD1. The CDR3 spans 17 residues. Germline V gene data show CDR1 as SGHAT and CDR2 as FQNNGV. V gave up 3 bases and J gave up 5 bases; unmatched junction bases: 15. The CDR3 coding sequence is TGTGCCAGCAGCTTTCACAGGGGGAAGCATTCGCGGCACGAGCAGTACTTC. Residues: CASSFHRGKHSRHEQYF.

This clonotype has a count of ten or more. The CDR3 DNA sequence: TGCGCCAGCAGCCAAGAGGGGGCCACTAGCACAGATACGCAGTATTTT. Translated, it gives CASSQEGATSTDTQYF. The chain employs TRBV4-3 and TRBJ2-3, with D possibly TRBD1 on 6 matching bases. Per the germline V gene, CDR1 is LGHNA and CDR2 is YSLEER. V was shortened by 0 bases and J by 0 bases, with 10 bases between the two germline ends. CDR3 size: 16 residues.

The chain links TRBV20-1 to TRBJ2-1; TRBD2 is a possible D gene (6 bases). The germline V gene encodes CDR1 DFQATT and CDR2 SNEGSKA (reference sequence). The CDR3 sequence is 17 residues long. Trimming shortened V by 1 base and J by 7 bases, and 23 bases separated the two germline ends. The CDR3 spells CSARGFLPGGPGNEQFF. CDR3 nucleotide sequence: TGCAGTGCTAGAGGTTTTTTGCCTGGAGGGCCCGGGAATGAGCAGTTCTTC.

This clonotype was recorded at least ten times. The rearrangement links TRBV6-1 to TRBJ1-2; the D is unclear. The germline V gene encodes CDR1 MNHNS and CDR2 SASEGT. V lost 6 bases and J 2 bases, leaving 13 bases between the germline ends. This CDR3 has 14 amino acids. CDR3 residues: CASSTDVWNYGYTF. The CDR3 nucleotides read TGTGCCAGCAGCACCGATGTCTGGAACTATGGCTACACCTTC.

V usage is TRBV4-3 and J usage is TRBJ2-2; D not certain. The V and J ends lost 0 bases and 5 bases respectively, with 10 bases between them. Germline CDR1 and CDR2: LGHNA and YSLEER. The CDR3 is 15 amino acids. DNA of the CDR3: TGCGCCAGCAGCCAAGAAGCAGCAACGACCGGGGAGCTGTTTTTT. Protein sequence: CASSQEAATTGELFF.